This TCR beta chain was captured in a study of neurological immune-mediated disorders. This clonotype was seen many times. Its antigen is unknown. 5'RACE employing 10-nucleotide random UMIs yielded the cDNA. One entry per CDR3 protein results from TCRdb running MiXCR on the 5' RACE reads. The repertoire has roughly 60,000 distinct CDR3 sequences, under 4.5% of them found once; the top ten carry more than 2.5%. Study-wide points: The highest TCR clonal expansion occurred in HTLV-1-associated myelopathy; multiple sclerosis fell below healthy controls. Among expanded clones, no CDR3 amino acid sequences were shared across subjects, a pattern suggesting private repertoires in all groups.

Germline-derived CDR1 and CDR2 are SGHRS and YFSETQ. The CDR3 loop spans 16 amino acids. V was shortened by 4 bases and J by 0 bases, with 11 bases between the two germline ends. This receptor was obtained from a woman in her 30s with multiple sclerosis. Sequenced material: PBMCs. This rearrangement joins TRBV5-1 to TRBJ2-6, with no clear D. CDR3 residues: CASSPAQFSGANVLTF. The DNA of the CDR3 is TGCGCCAGCAGCCCGGCCCAATTCTCTGGGGCCAACGTCCTGACTTTC.